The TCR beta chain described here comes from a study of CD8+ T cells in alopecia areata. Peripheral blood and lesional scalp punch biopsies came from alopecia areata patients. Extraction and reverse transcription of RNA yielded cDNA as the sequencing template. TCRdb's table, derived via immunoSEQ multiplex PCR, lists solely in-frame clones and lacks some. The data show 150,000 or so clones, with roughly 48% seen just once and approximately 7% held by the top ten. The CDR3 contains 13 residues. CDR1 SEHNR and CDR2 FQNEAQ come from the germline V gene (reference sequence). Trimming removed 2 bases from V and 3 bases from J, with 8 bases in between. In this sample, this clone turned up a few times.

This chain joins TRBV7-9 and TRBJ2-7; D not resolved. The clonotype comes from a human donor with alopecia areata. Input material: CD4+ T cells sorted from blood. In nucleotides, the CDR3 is TGTGCCAGCAGCTTATCGGGTGGCTACGAGCAGTACTTC. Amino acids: CASSLSGGYEQYF.